These 25 T cell receptor beta chains share one sample of origin, sequenced in a study of blood T cells in healthy people across ages. The use of a sample-barcoded 5' primer and a J-beta primer mix characterized a second PCR of about 7 to 12 cycles. TCRdb reprocessed the 5' RACE reads with MiXCR, giving one entry per CDR3 protein. The table shows over 1,500,000 distinct CDR3 sequences, with about two fifths occurring only once. The sample consisted of blood. These receptors were collected from a human donor in good health.

In the case of this clonotype: An end of the junction differs from the germline gene, which may be a read error. The chain couples TRBV20-1 to TRBJ1-1; TRBD1 aligns across 7 bases. Germline V lookup: CDR1 DFQATT, CDR2 SNEGSKA (reference sequence). The CDR3 has 17 residues. The CDR3 loop is CSARPHLSGGGLTETFF. The CDR3 nucleotides read TGCAGTGCGAGGCCCCATTTGAGTGGAGGGGGCCTCACTGAAACTTTCTTT.

This clonotype was observed a few times. The chain has TRBV27 and TRBJ1-5; TRBD1 matches 9 bases. Germline V gene lookup returns CDR1 MNHEY and CDR2 SMNVEV (reference sequence). The junction had 7 bases not matched to a gene; V was cut back by 5 bases and J by 5 bases. The CDR3 is 15 residues long. The CDR3, as DNA: TGTGCCAGCAGTGGGGGGACAGGGCGGGATCAGCCCCAGCATTTT. Protein sequence: CASSGGTGRDQPQHF.

The chain uses TRBV20-1 and TRBJ1-2, with D tentatively TRBD1 (5 bases). CDR3 length: 13 amino acids. Between the trimmed V and J ends, which lost 6 bases and 7 bases, there was a span of 18 bases. Germline V gives CDR1 DFQATT, CDR2 SNEGSKA (reference sequence). The CDR3 bases are TGCAGTGCCAAGTCCGCAGGGTCGGGTGGCTACACCTTC. Translated, it gives CSAKSAGSGGYTF.

This clonotype came up a few times. The chain joins TRBV20-1 to TRBJ1-5; 12 bases agree with TRBD1. Trimming took 5 bases from V and 5 from J; bases not matched to a gene: 7. This CDR3 has 15 residues. Per germline, CDR1 DFQATT and CDR2 SNEGSKA (reference sequence). The CDR3 spells CSAPPGQGAYQPQHF. CDR3 bases: TGCAGTGCTCCCCCGGGACAGGGGGCGTATCAGCCCCAGCATTTT.

The genes are TRBV11-2 and TRBJ1-2, with no clear D. The CDR3 sequence is 13 residues long. Germline V CDR1 and CDR2: SGHAT, FQNNGV. The germline V and J ends were trimmed by 3 bases and 4 bases, with 9 bases remaining between them. In DNA form, the CDR3 reads TGTGCCAGCAGCTTGCAGAACGGCTATGGCTACACCTTC. Translating it yields CASSLQNGYGYTF.

The chain recombines TRBV12-3 or TRBV12-4 with TRBJ1-1; 8 bases agree with TRBD1. This CDR3 region has 13 residues. The V gene end was trimmed by 6 bases and the J gene end by 7 bases; junction bases not matched to a gene: 7. This CDR3 reads CASRRGQGLEAFF. CDR3 DNA sequence: TGTGCCAGCAGGCGTGGACAGGGACTTGAAGCTTTCTTT.

This clonotype was picked up many times. The CDR3 spells CASSLVRGSQETQYF. The DNA of the CDR3 is TGTGCCAGCAGCTTAGTCAGGGGGTCTCAAGAGACCCAGTACTTC. The chain recombines TRBV7-2 with TRBJ2-5; 7 bases map to TRBD1. The ends lost 1 base at V and 2 bases at J; junction bases unmatched: 4. This CDR3 contains 15 residues. Germline V gives CDR1 SGHTA, CDR2 FQGNSA. The full variable domain, with the rest looked up from reference TRBV7-2 and TRBJ2-5, is GAGVSQSPSNKVTEKGKDVELRCDPISGHTALYWYRQSLGQGLEFLIYFQGNSAPDKSGLPSDRFSAERTGGSVSTLTIQRTQQEDSAVYLCASSLVRGSQETQYFGPGTRLLVL.

J is TRBJ2-7 and V is TRBV19; the D gene is possibly TRBD2 (5 bases). Trimming cost V 3 bases and J 1 base, with 7 bases left between them. The CDR3 spans 13 residues. Germline lookup yields CDR1 LNHDA and CDR2 SQIVND (reference sequence). The CDR3 DNA follows: TGTGCCAGTAGTATCGGGGAATCCTACGAGCAGTACTTC. This gives the protein CASSIGESYEQYF.

This clonotype was detected once. V is TRBV12-3 or TRBV12-4 and J is TRBJ1-5; no definite D call. The length of the CDR3 is 14 residues. Trimming left V 6 bases short and J 2 bases short, with 11 bases between. CDR3 DNA sequence: TGTGCCAGCAGGCGGTTTGGGGGCAATCAGCCCCAGCATTTT. Translated: CASRRFGGNQPQHF.

This clonotype was seen many times. The gene calls are TRBV6-1 and TRBJ1-1, with TRBD1 identical over 7 bases. CDR1 is MNHNS, CDR2 SASEGT, per germline. V shed 9 bases and J 0 bases; nucleotides not matched to a gene: 7. This CDR3 has 14 amino acids. CDR3 in amino acids: CASEQGNMNTEAFF. The DNA of the CDR3 is TGTGCCAGTGAACAGGGGAACATGAACACTGAAGCTTTCTTT.

This clonotype was counted many times. This chain connects TRBV29-1 to TRBJ2-1, with D tentatively TRBD2 (5 bases). Germline V CDR1 and CDR2: SQVTM, ANQGSEA. The V gene lost 3 bases and the J gene lost 3 bases, with 6 bases spanning the gap. CDR3 size: 12 residues. The CDR3 spells CSVDRGYNEQFF. The CDR3 bases are TGCAGCGTTGACCGGGGCTACAATGAGCAGTTCTTC.

The V gene is TRBV10-3, the J gene TRBJ2-5; D gene ambiguous. Per germline, CDR1 ENHRY and CDR2 SYGVKD. The length of the CDR3 is 13 residues. Trimming shortened V by 8 bases and J by 5 bases, and 15 bases separated the two germline ends. CDR3 amino acids: CAISPAEEETQYF. In DNA, the CDR3 is TGTGCCATCTCCCCGGCCGAGGAGGAGACCCAGTACTTC.

Many counts were recorded for this clonotype. CDR3 region: CATSGSGQGTSGANVLTF. CDR3 in DNA: TGTGCCACCAGCGGATCGGGACAGGGAACTTCTGGGGCCAACGTCCTGACTTTC. The chain carries TRBV15 and TRBJ2-6; 9 bases match TRBD1. The length of the CDR3 is 18 residues. V dropped 5 bases and J dropped 1; count of bases not matched to a gene: 9. The germline CDR1 and CDR2 sequences are LNHNV and YYDKDF (reference sequence). The full variable domain, in which reference TRBV15 and TRBJ2-6 provide the parts outside the CDR3, is DAMVIQNPRYQVTQFGKPVTLSCSQTLNHNVMYWYQQKSSQAPKLLFHYYDKDFNNEADTPDNFQSRRPNTSFCFLDIRSPGLGDTAMYLCATSGSGQGTSGANVLTFGAGSRLTVL.

This clonotype was seen more than once but under ten times. This chain joins TRBV10-3 and TRBJ1-2; D gene uncertain. Germline assignment: CDR1 ENHRY and CDR2 SYGVKD. The CDR3 consists of 13 residues. Trimming took off 0 bases at V and 5 bases at J, with 7 bases between the two ends. CDR3 nucleotides: TGTGCCATCAGTGAGTCCCGGGAGTATGGCTACACCTTC. As protein: CAISESREYGYTF.

This clonotype was found once. One junction end does not reproduce the germline sequence, and a read error may be involved. The V and J genes are TRBV6-2 or TRBV6-3 and TRBJ2-1, with D perhaps assigned TRBD1 or TRBD2 (6 bases each). The CDR3 spans 13 residues. Germline CDR1 reads MNHEY; CDR2 reads SVGEGT. The CDR3, as DNA: TGTGCCAGCAGTTATGGGGGGCGTAATGGGCAGTTCTTC. Translated, it gives CASSYGGRNGQFF.

This clonotype was seen more than once but under ten times. The chain carries TRBV24-1 and TRBJ1-2; D is unresolved. The V gene lost 4 bases and the J gene lost 2 bases, with 10 bases spanning the gap. This CDR3 comprises 14 residues. The germline gives CDR1 KGHDR, CDR2 SFDVKD. The CDR3, as DNA: TGTGCCACCAGTGACTACCCCAACAACTATGGCTACACCTTC. Translated: CATSDYPNNYGYTF.

The chain couples TRBV5-1 to TRBJ2-7, with D uncertain. This CDR3 has 16 residues. V lost 3 bases, J lost 0 bases, and 16 bases lay in between. Germline V gives CDR1 SGHRS, CDR2 YFSETQ. The CDR3 loop reads CASSYGSWSLSYEQYF. The CDR3 DNA reads TGCGCCAGCAGCTACGGATCATGGTCCCTCTCCTACGAGCAGTACTTC.

This clonotype has just a few counts. The chain recombines TRBV5-1 with TRBJ1-2; D unclear. V was pared by 1 base and J by 7 bases, with 11 bases between. The germline V gene encodes CDR1 SGHRS and CDR2 YFSETQ. The CDR3 runs to 13 residues. CDR3 DNA sequence: TGCGCCAGCAGCTTGTCCTATGCGGGTGGCTACACCTTC. It specifies CASSLSYAGGYTF.

This clonotype was counted between two and nine times. One end of the junction is discordant with germline, which a read error may explain. The rearrangement links TRBV2 to TRBJ2-5; D remains unclear. Germline V gene sequence: CDR1 SNHLY, CDR2 FYNNEI. This CDR3 has 14 amino acids. Here the CDR3 reads CPSSDLGGQETQYF. CDR3 nucleotides: TGTCCCAGCAGTGATCTTGGCGGACAAGAGACCCAGTACTTC.

The chain uses TRBV6-2 or TRBV6-3 and TRBJ2-2; D gene unclear. CDR3 size: 10 residues. Germline CDR1 and CDR2: MNHEY and SVGEGT. V lost 8 bases and J 8 bases, leaving 6 bases between the germline ends. In DNA, the CDR3 is TGTGCCAGCTGGGAAGGGGAGCTGTTTTTT. This sequence encodes CASWEGELFF.

V usage is TRBV7-9 and J usage is TRBJ2-5; 8 positions agree with TRBD2. Trimming at V came to 7 bases and at J to 5 bases, leaving 12 bases not matched to a gene. The V gene's germline CDR1 is SEHNR and CDR2 FQNEAQ (reference sequence). The CDR3 totals 15 residues. The CDR3 bases are TGTGCCAGCACCCTAGGTAGCGGGGTCTCGGAGACCCAGTACTTC. Its protein is CASTLGSGVSETQYF.

The V gene is TRBV7-2, the J gene TRBJ1-1; weak D call: TRBD1 (5 bases). The ends were cut back, 10 bases at V and 1 base at J, with 22 bases in the middle. The germline V gene encodes CDR1 SGHTA and CDR2 FQGNSA. This CDR3 is 16 amino acids long. This chain's CDR3 is CATTLLRDGGNTEAFF. The DNA of the CDR3 is TGTGCCACCACTCTCCTACGGGACGGGGGGAACACTGAAGCTTTCTTT.

This clonotype was observed a single time. CDR3 in DNA: TGCGCCAGCAGCCCCGGGACAGGGGTTTTTAATGAAAAACTGTTTTTT. As protein: CASSPGTGVFNEKLFF. This rearrangement joins TRBV5-1 to TRBJ1-4, with 10 bases lining up with TRBD1. The CDR3 is 16 amino acids. The J segment lost 4 bases and the V segment lost 4 bases, leaving 7 bases of the junction unmatched. CDR1 is SGHRS, CDR2 YFSETQ, per germline.

The CDR3, as DNA: TGTGCCAGCAGTTACATTGGAGGCGGCTACACCTTC. Translation gives CASSYIGGGYTF. The chain employs TRBV6-5 and TRBJ1-2; D not certain. The V and J ends lost 2 bases and 8 bases respectively, with 9 bases between them. CDR3 length: 12 amino acids. Germline V CDR1 and CDR2: MNHEY, SVGAGI.

The V and J genes are TRBV4-3 and TRBJ2-7, with 7 bases aligning to TRBD2. CDR3 length: 16 residues. Germline CDR1 and CDR2: LGHNA and YSLEER. V lost 0 bases to trimming and J lost 7 bases; unmatched junction nucleotides: 12. CDR3 protein: CASSQDRFGGSVEQYF. CDR3 bases: TGCGCCAGCAGCCAAGATCGATTCGGGGGGAGCGTGGAGCAGTACTTC.